Listed below are T cell receptor beta chains from one sample, sequenced in a study of regulatory T cells in long-lasting Graves disease. One entry per CDR3 protein results from TCRdb running MiXCR on the multiplex PCR reads. The table includes 530,000 or so distinct CDR3 sequences, roughly 15% detected once. These data also formed part of another study, on T cells in Graves' hyperthyroidism and ophthalmopathy.

The specimen was peripheral blood mononuclear cells (PBMCs), collected at new diagnosis, from a patient treated with antithyroid drugs. These receptors all stem from a man between 18 and 29 years old with Graves disease. Each CDR3 is given with its conserved first and last residue. Fields, in order: D gene, V gene, clone size, J gene, CDR3 protein, CDR3 DNA. D genes are given only for firm matches. The size field is filled for only some rows; it gives once, few, many or a size class.

D gene: TRBD1; V gene: TRBV29-1; clone size: -; J gene: TRBJ1-2; CDR3 protein: CSVEGTGVDYGYTF; CDR3 DNA: TGCAGCGTAGAAGGGACAGGGGTTGACTATGGCTACACCTTC
D gene: TRBD1; V gene: TRBV6-2/TRBV6-3; clone size: many; J gene: TRBJ2-3; CDR3 protein: CASEGQGNTDTQYF; CDR3 DNA: TGTGCCAGCGAAGGACAGGGGAACACAGATACGCAGTATTTT
D gene: TRBD1; V gene: TRBV20-1; clone size: few; J gene: TRBJ1-5; CDR3 protein: CSARGLWDRGPRQPQHF; CDR3 DNA: TGCAGTGCTAGAGGGTTATGGGACAGGGGGCCCCGTCAGCCCCAGCATTTT
D gene: TRBD2; V gene: TRBV18; clone size: -; J gene: TRBJ2-1; CDR3 protein: CASSRGTSGLANEQFF; CDR3 DNA: TGTGCCAGCTCACGAGGGACTAGCGGACTCGCCAATGAGCAGTTCTTC
D gene: TRBD2; V gene: TRBV5-1; clone size: -; J gene: TRBJ2-1; CDR3 protein: CASSWENTSGAQFF; CDR3 DNA: TGCGCCAGCAGCTGGGAGAATACTAGCGGGGCGCAGTTCTTC
D gene: -; V gene: TRBV11-2; clone size: many; J gene: TRBJ2-7; CDR3 protein: CASSSNGAREQYF; CDR3 DNA: TGTGCCAGCAGCTCGAACGGGGCTCGGGAGCAGTACTTC
D gene: TRBD2; V gene: TRBV18; clone size: many; J gene: TRBJ2-1; CDR3 protein: CASSTGTSGRINEQFF; CDR3 DNA: TGTGCCAGCTCCACCGGGACTAGCGGGAGGATAAATGAGCAGTTCTTC
D gene: TRBD1; V gene: TRBV12-3/TRBV12-4; clone size: many; J gene: TRBJ2-7; CDR3 protein: CASRGSENRGQGYEQYF; CDR3 DNA: TGTGCCAGCAGGGGTTCGGAGAACAGGGGACAAGGATACGAGCAGTACTTC
D gene: -; V gene: TRBV20-1; clone size: few; J gene: TRBJ1-4; CDR3 protein: CSATAGGEKLFF; CDR3 DNA: TGCAGTGCGACGGCCGGGGGTGAAAAACTGTTTTTT
D gene: TRBD1; V gene: TRBV7-8; clone size: many; J gene: TRBJ2-3; CDR3 protein: CASSDRQGAADTQYF; CDR3 DNA: TGTGCCAGCAGCGACCGACAGGGCGCGGCAGATACGCAGTATTTT